Presented here are 3 T cell receptor beta chains from one specimen sequenced in a study of blood T cell repertoires in COVID-19. Data came from immunoSEQ multiplex PCR; TCRdb stores just in-frame clones and leaves some out. In the table there are 120,000 or so clones, around 86% of which are singletons. The sequencing sample was made of peripheral blood. All receptors come from a woman in her 70s with acute or convalescent COVID-19.

The chain links TRBV6-5 to TRBJ1-3, with D maybe TRBD1 (5 bases). Germline V gene sequence: CDR1 MNHEY, CDR2 SVGAGI. V was cut by 0 bases and J by 4 bases, with 7 bases left in between. The CDR3 sequence is 14 residues long. The CDR3 sequence is CASSYSTAGNTIYF. The CDR3 DNA reads as TGTGCCAGCAGTTACTCGACAGCGGGAAACACCATATATTTT.

V is TRBV13 and J is TRBJ2-7; D is possibly TRBD2 (6 bases). Germline V CDR1 and CDR2: PRHDT, FYEKMQ (reference sequence). The CDR3 runs 17 residues. V dropped 0 bases and J dropped 2 bases, with 17 bases sitting between them. The CDR3 spells CASSLGLSSGVPYEQYF. As DNA, the CDR3 is TGTGCCAGCAGCTTAGGCCTAAGCTCGGGGGTCCCCTACGAGCAGTACTTC.

The chain employs TRBV3-1 (or the pseudogene TRBV3-2) and TRBJ2-7, with D tentatively TRBD1 (6 bases). CDR1 LGHDT and CDR2 YNNKEL come from the germline V gene (reference sequence). V lost 3 bases and J 6 bases, leaving 15 bases between the germline ends. This CDR3 region has 14 residues. CDR3 region: CASSHQRKGGEQYF. CDR3 bases: TGTGCCAGCAGCCACCAGAGAAAAGGGGGCGAGCAGTACTTC.